A single sample gave rise to the 10 T cell receptor beta chains below, sequenced in a study of blood T cells in healthy people across ages. Together with a sample-barcoded 5' primer, a J-beta primer mix was included in a second PCR lasting about 7 to 12 cycles. TCRdb reanalysed the 5' RACE reads using MiXCR and keeps one entry per CDR3 protein. The table records more than 900,000 distinct CDR3 sequences, about 27% of them present only once. This sample also belongs to another study, concerning T cells of mothers and their children.

The sample taken for sequencing was blood. These receptors all stem from a woman aged 40 to 49 in good health.

This clonotype has at least ten counts. The rearrangement links TRBV7-9 to TRBJ2-5; 7 bases fit TRBD1. From germline, CDR1 is SEHNR and CDR2 FQNEAQ (reference sequence). The CDR3 contains 14 residues. V lost 3 bases, J lost 4 bases, and 5 bases stayed unmatched. The chain's CDR3 is CASSFPTGLETQYF. The DNA for the CDR3 is TGTGCCAGCAGCTTCCCGACAGGGCTAGAGACCCAGTACTTC.

The sample holds a few counts of this clonotype. The chain recombines TRBV7-9 with TRBJ1-1; no clear D. Trimming pared 4 bases from V and 5 bases from J, leaving 14 bases between. Germline values: CDR1 SEHNR, CDR2 FQNEAQ (reference sequence). The CDR3 contains 14 residues. The CDR3 reads CASSWTGQMTEAFF. The CDR3 nucleotides read TGTGCCAGCAGCTGGACCGGGCAGATGACTGAAGCTTTCTTT.

About this clonotype itself: The junction departs from the called germline gene at one end, perhaps through a read error. The chain has TRBV28 and TRBJ2-7; D unclear. The length of the CDR3 is 12 residues. Germline lookup yields CDR1 MDHEN and CDR2 SYDVKM. The CDR3 DNA reads TGTGCCGGCAGTTTAAACTCAAATGAGCAGTACTTC. The encoded protein is CAGSLNSNEQYF.

Comments on this clonotype: This may arise from a read error, as a much more abundant clone is one base away. The CDR3 spells CASNRRTDTYEQYF. Written as DNA, the CDR3 is TGTGCCAGCAATAGACGGACGGATACCTACGAGCAGTACTTC. The genes are TRBV12-3 or TRBV12-4 and TRBJ2-7; D not certain. The CDR3 runs to 14 residues. Trimming shortened V by 7 bases and J by 2 bases, and 15 bases separated the two germline ends.

In this sample, this clonotype turned up many times. V usage is TRBV7-3 and J usage is TRBJ2-1; 7 bases map to TRBD1. This CDR3 comprises 13 residues. Germline CDR1 SGHTA, CDR2 FQGTGA. After removal of 4 bases from V and 5 bases from J, the junction contained 2 bases not matched to a gene. The CDR3 reads CASSSQGDNEQFF. CDR3 bases: TGTGCCAGCAGCTCCCAGGGGGACAATGAGCAGTTCTTC.

This clonotype was picked up many times. The V gene is TRBV24-1, the J gene TRBJ2-1; 8 bases fit TRBD1. With 4 bases clipped from V and 7 bases from J, the junction kept 11 bases outside the gene matches. This CDR3 contains 16 residues. The germline V gene has CDR1 KGHDR and CDR2 SFDVKD. The CDR3 here is CATSEPRGLLGNEQFF. The DNA of the CDR3 is TGTGCCACCAGTGAACCCAGGGGGCTTCTTGGGAATGAGCAGTTCTTC.

This clonotype appeared a few times. The DNA for the CDR3 is TGCAGCGCCTCCGTGGGACAGGGGGCGGAAAAACTGTTTTTT. This gives the protein CSASVGQGAEKLFF. The rearrangement uses TRBV29-1 and TRBJ1-4; TRBD1 matches 12 bases. CDR1 and CDR2 (germline): SQVTM, ANQGSEA. The CDR3 length is 14 residues. V lost 7 bases, J lost 8 bases, and 8 bases stayed unmatched.

As to this clonotype: Being one base from a much bigger clone, this may be a read error. The chain joins TRBV6-2 or TRBV6-3 to TRBJ1-2, with D perhaps TRBD1 (5 bases). Germline assignment: CDR1 MNHEY and CDR2 SVGEGT. The CDR3 covers 13 residues. Trimming took 6 bases from V and 8 from J, leaving 16 bases between them. The CDR3 here is CASRYSRGGGYTF. The CDR3, as DNA: TGTGCCAGCAGGTATTCGAGGGGCGGAGGCTACACCTTC.

The V call is TRBV7-9, the J call TRBJ2-5, with 7 bases fitting TRBD2. Germline trimming cut 4 bases from V and 0 bases from J; bases unmatched to any gene: 8. The CDR3 has 16 amino acids. Per the germline V gene, CDR1 is SEHNR and CDR2 is FQNEAQ (reference sequence). The CDR3 region is CASSSLADTYQETQYF. The DNA of the CDR3 is TGTGCCAGCAGCTCGCTAGCGGACACATACCAAGAGACCCAGTACTTC.

The chain joins TRBV15 to TRBJ1-2; D unresolved. V was clipped by 5 bases and J by 1 base, with 14 bases between them. The CDR3 spans 15 residues. Germline V gene lookup returns CDR1 LNHNV and CDR2 YYDKDF (reference sequence). The CDR3 protein is CATSLYEGNNYGYTF. For the CDR3, the DNA is TGTGCCACCAGCCTATATGAAGGAAATAACTATGGCTACACCTTC.